The next 25 T cell receptor beta chains were all read from a single sample in a study of blood T cell repertoires in COVID-19. TCRdb's table, derived via immunoSEQ multiplex PCR, lists solely in-frame clones and lacks some. The sample has roughly 100,000 clones; roughly 79% are singletons. Sequenced: peripheral blood. These TCRs come from a woman in her seventies with acute or convalescent COVID-19.

This chain links TRBV7-2 with TRBJ1-1; TRBD1 agrees at 8 bases. The germline V gene has CDR1 SGHTA and CDR2 FQGNSA. This CDR3 contains 14 residues. The J segment lost 4 bases and the V segment lost 5 bases, leaving 6 bases of the junction unmatched. The CDR3 here is CASSLTGGGTEAFF. CDR3 coding DNA: TGTGCCAGCAGCCTCACAGGGGGTGGCACTGAAGCTTTCTTT.

This chain connects TRBV7-9 to TRBJ2-1, with TRBD2 as a possible D gene (6 bases). This CDR3 is built from 14 residues. Germline values: CDR1 SEHNR, CDR2 FQNEAQ (reference sequence). Trimming removed 10 bases from V and 5 bases from J, with 18 bases in between. CDR3 coding DNA: TGTGCCAACACCGTTGGGACTCGGGACAATGAGCAGTTCTTC. Translation: CANTVGTRDNEQFF.

The J gene is TRBJ2-5, the V gene TRBV29-1; D is perhaps TRBD1 (8 bases). V was trimmed by 6 bases and J by 1 base, leaving 12 bases between them. Per the germline V gene, CDR1 is SQVTM and CDR2 is ANQGSEA. The length of the CDR3 is 13 residues. The CDR3 sequence: CSVTGGGQETQYF. CDR3 sequence (DNA): TGCAGCGTCACAGGGGGGGGCCAAGAGACCCAGTACTTC.

This clone was seen a single time. The chain combines TRBV11-2 with TRBJ2-1; no firm D call. Trimming stripped 0 bases from V and 11 bases from J, with 11 bases between. CDR3 length: 13 residues. Germline V gives CDR1 SGHAT, CDR2 FQNNGV. CDR3 amino acids: CASSLEPGRKQFF. The DNA of the CDR3 is TGTGCCAGCAGCTTAGAACCGGGTAGGAAGCAGTTCTTC.

This clone was found a few times. The chain carries TRBV19 and TRBJ1-2; 7 bases agree with TRBD1. This CDR3 spans 16 amino acids. V was clipped by 6 bases and J by 4 bases; unmatched bases: 14. Germline V gives CDR1 LNHDA, CDR2 SQIVND (reference sequence). The DNA of the CDR3 is TGTGCCAGTAGGGGACAGTCCCCGAGGATGGGCTATGGCTACACCTTC. It specifies CASRGQSPRMGYGYTF.

J is TRBJ2-2 and V is TRBV4-3; D remains unclear. The V gene lost 3 bases and the J gene lost 1 base, with 9 bases spanning the gap. CDR3 length: 15 residues. CDR1 LGHNA and CDR2 YSLEER come from the germline V gene. CDR3 protein: CASSHSIRNTGELFF. The CDR3 DNA reads TGCGCCAGCAGCCACTCGATTAGGAACACCGGGGAGCTGTTTTTT.

As for this clone: One end of the junction varies from germline; a read error may be responsible. The rearrangement uses TRBV3-1 (or the pseudogene TRBV3-2) and TRBJ1-1; D gene uncertain. This CDR3 spans 15 amino acids. Germline CDR1 LGHDT, CDR2 YNNKEL (reference sequence). The CDR3 sequence: CASTQGLVEGGNAFF. The CDR3 DNA reads as TGTGCCAGCACCCAAGGCCTGGTGGAGGGAGGGAACGCTTTCTTT.

V usage is TRBV24-1 and J usage is TRBJ2-3; D remains ambiguous. The V end was cut by 0 bases, the J end by 3 bases, with 12 bases between. Germline CDR1 KGHDR, CDR2 SFDVKD. The CDR3 sequence is 16 residues long. Here the CDR3 reads CATSDLPDERTDTQYF. The DNA for the CDR3 is TGTGCCACCAGTGATTTGCCTGATGAGAGGACAGATACGCAGTATTTT.

J is TRBJ1-2 and V is TRBV29-1, with D hard to call. CDR3 length: 11 residues. Germline V lookup: CDR1 SQVTM, CDR2 ANQGSEA. Trimming stripped 5 bases from V and 5 bases from J, with 9 bases between. CDR3 DNA: TGCAGCGTTACTACACCATATGGCTACACCTTC. Amino acid sequence: CSVTTPYGYTF.

The J gene is TRBJ2-1, the V gene TRBV4-2, with D maybe TRBD2 (6 bases). Per germline, CDR1 LGHNA and CDR2 YNFKEQ. This CDR3 contains 16 residues. Trimming took off 0 bases at V and 2 bases at J, with 11 bases between the two ends. CDR3 bases: TGTGCCAGCAGCCAAGATCAAGCGGGCGCCTACAATGAGCAGTTCTTC. It translates to CASSQDQAGAYNEQFF.

The chain links TRBV19 to TRBJ2-1; 10 bases map to TRBD2. The trim removed 5 bases at V and 2 bases at J, leaving 3 bases unmatched. Germline V CDR1 and CDR2: LNHDA, SQIVND (reference sequence). This CDR3 spans 15 amino acids. CDR3 loop: CASSPSGRTYNEQFF. For the CDR3, the DNA is TGTGCCAGTAGTCCTAGCGGGAGAACCTACAATGAGCAGTTCTTC.

This clone was found a few times. The chain is built from TRBV6-6 and TRBJ2-7, with D maybe TRBD2 (7 bases). Germline CDR1 reads MNHNY; CDR2 reads SVGAGI (reference sequence). CDR3 length: 14 residues. Trimming took 6 bases from V and 6 from J, leaving 18 bases between them. CDR3 in amino acids: CASSHREGVSEQYF. CDR3 bases: TGTGCCAGCAGCCACAGGGAGGGAGTCTCCGAGCAGTACTTC.

This clone was found a few times. The chain is built from TRBV4-2 and TRBJ2-7, with 10 bases fitting TRBD2. In germline, CDR1 is LGHNA, CDR2 YNFKEQ. The CDR3 is 16 residues long. J was trimmed by 4 bases and V by 0 bases; bases with no gene match: 6. CDR3 DNA sequence: TGTGCCAGCAGCCAAGAGGCTAGCGGGGGAGGGTACGAGCAGTACTTC. It translates to CASSQEASGGGYEQYF.

This rearrangement joins TRBV19 to TRBJ1-1, with a tentative D call TRBD1 (5 bases). The CDR3 has 13 amino acids. The V and J ends lost 5 bases and 1 base respectively, with 8 bases between them. Looked up from germline, CDR1 is LNHDA and CDR2 is SQIVND (reference sequence). The CDR3 sequence: CASSPQGNTEAFF. CDR3 DNA sequence: TGTGCCAGTAGTCCCCAGGGGAACACTGAAGCTTTCTTT.

V usage is TRBV2 and J usage is TRBJ2-3, with 8 bases lining up with TRBD2. In germline, CDR1 is SNHLY, CDR2 FYNNEI. This CDR3 contains 15 residues. V shed 6 bases and J 1 base; nucleotides not matched to a gene: 6. The CDR3 nucleotides read TGTGCCAGCAGCCGACTAGCGACGGGCACAGATACGCAGTATTTT. Translation gives CASSRLATGTDTQYF. Drawing the rest from reference TRBV2 and TRBJ2-3, the complete variable domain is EPEVTQTPSHQVTQMGQEVILRCVPISNHLYFYWYRQILGQKVEFLVSFYNNEISEKSEIFDDQFSVERPDGSNFTLKIRSTKLEDSAMYFCASSRLATGTDTQYFGPGTRLTVL.

In DNA form, the CDR3 reads TGTGCCAGTAGCCCCGCCGGGACAGGGGGCGAGACCCAGTACTTC. Translating it yields CASSPAGTGGETQYF. The V and J genes are TRBV19 and TRBJ2-5, with TRBD1 identical over 12 bases. The CDR3 totals 15 residues. The V and J ends lost 6 bases and 5 bases, in that order; junction bases with no gene match: 7. Germline assignment: CDR1 LNHDA and CDR2 SQIVND (reference sequence).

This clone was seen a few times. This chain links TRBV29-1 with TRBJ1-1, with D hard to call. CDR3 length: 12 amino acids. The germline V gene has CDR1 SQVTM and CDR2 ANQGSEA. V lost 2 bases and J 4 bases, leaving 8 bases between the germline ends. The CDR3 DNA reads TGCAGCGTTGAATACCCGGGCACTGAAGCTTTCTTT. It translates to CSVEYPGTEAFF. The entire variable domain, with the rest obtained from reference TRBV29-1 and TRBJ1-1, is as follows: SAVISQKPSRDICQRGTSLTIQCQVDSQVTMMFWYRQQPGQSLTLIATANQGSEATYESGFVIDKFPISRPNLTFSTLTVSNMSPEDSSIYLCSVEYPGTEAFFGQGTRLTVV.

The genes are TRBV27 and TRBJ1-2, with 10 nucleotides matching TRBD1. With 4 bases clipped from V and 3 bases from J, the junction kept 2 bases outside the gene matches. The CDR3 spans 14 residues. CDR1 and CDR2 (germline): MNHEY, SMNVEV (reference sequence). The CDR3 loop is CASSWTGGDYGYTF. The CDR3 nucleotides read TGTGCCAGCAGTTGGACAGGGGGAGACTATGGCTACACCTTC.

V gene TRBV28 combines with J gene TRBJ2-1, with TRBD2 identical over 14 bases. Germline V gene sequence: CDR1 MDHEN, CDR2 SYDVKM. V shed 10 bases and J 0 bases; nucleotides not matched to a gene: 5. The CDR3 length is 16 residues. CDR3 sequence: CAIGTSGSSSYNEQFF. The CDR3 nucleotides are TGTGCCATCGGGACTAGCGGGAGCAGCTCCTACAATGAGCAGTTCTTC.

This chain connects TRBV7-9 to TRBJ2-5; 8 nucleotides line up with TRBD1. The junction had 2 bases not matched to a gene; V was cut back by 2 bases and J by 3 bases. The CDR3 spans 14 residues. The germline V gene has CDR1 SEHNR and CDR2 FQNEAQ (reference sequence). In nucleotides, the CDR3 is TGTGCCAGCAGCTTAAGACAGGGGAAAGAGACCCAGTACTTC. Encoded protein: CASSLRQGKETQYF.

The chain recombines TRBV12-3 or TRBV12-4 with TRBJ1-5; no definite D call. CDR3 length: 12 amino acids. Trimming stripped 2 bases from V and 6 bases from J, with 5 bases between. The DNA of the CDR3 is TGTGCCAGCAGTTTATCGGGTCAGCCCCAGCATTTT. It is translated as CASSLSGQPQHF.

J is TRBJ2-7 and V is TRBV5-1, with D possibly matching TRBD2 (5 bases). This CDR3 has 13 amino acids. Germline CDR1 and CDR2: SGHRS and YFSETQ. V shed 5 bases and J shed 4 bases, with 13 bases lying between them. In DNA form, the CDR3 reads TGCGCCAGCAGACGACTCGAGGGATACGAGCAGTACTTC. This codes for CASRRLEGYEQYF.

There are a few counts of this clone. The V gene is TRBV4-3, the J gene TRBJ2-1; 8 nucleotides line up with TRBD2. J was trimmed by 3 bases and V by 0 bases; bases with no gene match: 4. Germline-derived CDR1 and CDR2 are LGHNA and YSLEER. The CDR3 is made up of 16 amino acids. The CDR3 sequence: CASSQDMREDYNEQFF. The DNA of the CDR3 is TGCGCCAGCAGCCAAGATATGCGGGAGGACTACAATGAGCAGTTCTTC.

V gene TRBV11-2 combines with J gene TRBJ1-6; D is unclear. Germline V gives CDR1 SGHAT, CDR2 FQNNGV. This CDR3 is built from 14 residues. Trimming removed 1 base from V and 5 bases from J, with 6 bases in between. The CDR3 here is CASSLGDHNSPLHF. The CDR3 DNA follows: TGTGCCAGCAGCTTAGGAGATCATAATTCACCCCTCCACTTT.

The chain combines TRBV29-1 with TRBJ1-1; D call uncertain. This CDR3 is built from 13 residues. In germline, CDR1 is SQVTM, CDR2 ANQGSEA. V lost 2 bases to trimming and J lost 7 bases, with 14 bases between them. The CDR3 DNA reads TGCAGCGTTGAACGGCAGGCCTACCTTGAAGCTTTCTTT. Translating gives CSVERQAYLEAFF.